Detailed here is one T cell receptor (beta chain). In the authors' workflow: The assay estimated nucleated cells by amplifying reference gene primers. Libraries were prepared by immunoSEQ multiplex PCR; TCRdb keeps only in-frame clonotypes and omits some of them. The V and J calls and clone size were taken over from that table, and D and trimming were inferred from the DNA. Among 30,000 to 50,000 clones listed, about four fifths were seen once. The data are from a study of blood T cell repertoires in COVID-19. Study information: Researchers got acute and convalescent COVID-19 samples from the United States, Italy and Spain. PBMCs, B-cell-depleted T cells, or T cells were the source of the cDNA or gDNA that made up the material.

What was sequenced was peripheral blood. The receptor comes from a man over 45 with active or convalescent COVID-19.

In DNA form, the CDR3 reads TGCGCCAGCAGTCAAAGGCGGGGGGTTTTAGATACGCAGTATTTT. Its protein product is CASSQRRGVLDTQYF. This chain joins TRBV23-1 and TRBJ2-3, with 8 bases identical to TRBD2. TRBV23-1 is treated as an ORF (open reading frame) with a function not yet certain. V lost 2 bases to trimming and J lost 5 bases; unmatched junction nucleotides: 6. This CDR3 comprises 15 residues.